This T cell receptor (beta chain) was retrieved from a study of T cell changes during pregnancy in multiple sclerosis. Produced via immunoSEQ multiplex PCR; TCRdb's table is partial and in-frame only. The sample lists fewer than 85,000 clones, 89% occurring once. This clone has a single count. Germline-derived CDR1 and CDR2 are LNHNV and YYDKDF (reference sequence). The V and J ends lost 0 bases and 0 bases, in that order; junction bases with no gene match: 4. CDR3 size: 16 residues. The sequence came from a female donor with multiple sclerosis, enrolled in a pregnancy study. The sample consisted of peripheral blood, taken before pregnancy. The chain carries TRBV15 and TRBJ2-7; 8 bases are shared with TRBD2. CDR3 in DNA: TGTGCCACCAGCAGAGACCGGGGGGGTTACTCCTACGAGCAGTACTTC. Translated: CATSRDRGGYSYEQYF.